This TCR beta chain was identified in a study of cytomegalovirus exposure and HLA in healthy donors (dated by TCRdb to about 2017). About the investigation overall: An earlier analysis of fewer than 750 of the donors reported about 280 Gb of sequence data and 117 million unique TCR beta sequences obtained from about 170 million T cells. Roughly 320 gigabases of sequencing data and 91 million or so unique TCR sequences made up an early release that covered roughly 670 HLA-typed donors. Of the 300 to 500 genotyped donors, roughly 76% were placed in the genetic ancestry cluster associated with self-reported Caucasian donors. The study aimed to test whether signatures of past pathogen exposure could be identified by cataloging public T cell receptors. The study used immunosequencing to profile the T cell repertoires of under 700 subjects and linked those repertoires to cytomegalovirus serostatus. A separate validation cohort of 100 to 150 different subjects was used in addition to the approximately 640-subject first cohort. To predict cytomegalovirus infection status, the study brought together high-throughput TCR immunosequencing, statistical association of individual TCRs with disease status, and machine learning. A later analysis re-examined previously published TCR beta repertoires from roughly 650 donors and added high-resolution HLA genotyping to investigate patterns of TCR occurrence. Rather than drawing on any new phenotypic data, the later analysis identified candidate immune exposures from TCR beta sequences and the way those sequences occurred across donors. In an earlier analysis of 500 to 650 of the donors, high-throughput TCR beta sequencing was used to judge whether each TCR beta V gene segment behaved as functional or pseudogenic. Alongside the repertoire data, information on donor age, sex, ethnicity and CMV serostatus was compiled. A later genetic analysis used genome-wide SNP genotypes for about three fifths of the 666 donors, treating that subset as a discovery cohort. All discovery cohort repertoires had been generated using a single sequencing platform. Both class I and class II loci were covered by HLA typing, at four-digit resolution. The number of donors typed differed by locus, with 629-630 for A, B, C, DRB1 and DQB1, 522 for DQA1, about 610 for DPA1, and roughly 450 for DPB1. Several DR-DQ haplotypes were treated as single units for association and clustering because of strong linkage in the cohort. Among 398 genotyped donors of the cohort, an average of roughly 230,000 unique TCR beta nucleotide sequences was sequenced per donor, of which 15% to 20% were non-productive. Broad study findings and their caveats: While some public TCRs were present in many individuals, most TCR sequences turned up only very rarely across donors. Linkage disequilibrium might explain the correlated functional status among segregating V segments, but an unknown experimental factor could not be ruled out. In both the original and validation cohorts, the classifier was reported to diagnose cytomegalovirus status with high specificity and sensitivity. It was suggested by the authors that the approach could potentially be generalized to other disease states and immunological phenotypes. Broadly in line with IMGT annotations, most TCR beta V segments showed up in productive rearrangements about 90% or about 30% of the time in an earlier analysis of around 600 of the donors. Some IMGT-functional V segments, including TRBV6-2 and TRBV6-3, could not be told apart with the 87-base-pair reads, so those segments were excluded. Because HLA typing was missing for some donors at each locus, association tests included only the typed subset. In a later analysis, HLA-associated TCR beta chains showed more clonal expansion and lower generation probabilities than non-associated chains that were equally common. Only TCR beta chains were sequenced in this cohort, and the absence of alpha or paired-chain data limited detectable features. When HLA alleles, especially DR and DQ, strongly co-occurred, attributing TCR associations to individual alleles was difficult. The study gave a list of 150 to 200 TCR beta chains associated with cytomegalovirus. A further reported finding was that TCR beta sequences accurately predicted the HLA-A and HLA-B alleles for most subjects in the first cohort. The earlier analysis of 587 of the donors excluded approximately 17 rarely observed V segments, including chromosome 9 orphons, because counts were too low. Sequencing depth was assumed to be roughly uniform across donors in the presence/absence analyses, though that assumption may not hold. In a later genetic analysis, a missense DCLRE1C variant was associated with V-gene and J-gene trimming of TCR beta chains, and the association was replicated in an independent cohort. According to a later analysis, TCR association rates differed among HLA loci, with DRB1 alleles showing the most associated TCRs and HLA-C alleles showing the fewest. A later analysis found that most CMV-associated TCR beta chains appeared HLA-restricted, with HLA associations seemingly driven largely by CMV exposure. A later analysis reported that several top co-occurrence clusters appeared linked to parvovirus B19, influenza, CMV and Epstein-Barr virus. In vitro tests confirmed that a few of the cytomegalovirus-associated TCR beta chains recognize cytomegalovirus antigens. According to a later genetic analysis, donors in an Asian-associated ancestry cluster had fewer N-insertions in productive TCRs than the roughly 670-donor mean. In a later analysis, around 17,000 TCR beta sequences were associated with specific HLA alleles at a false discovery rate of 0.05. The only immune exposure information available for the cohort was CMV serostatus. A group of highly shared sequence variants was considered likely to be a technical artifact of the sequencing pipeline.

This clone appeared once. Its antigen specificity is not known. One base away there is no much larger clone; base qualities are not given. The library came from the immunoSEQ multiplex PCR assay. The multiplex PCR relied on a mix of 60 forward primers for TCR Vbeta segments and 13 reverse primers for TCR Jbeta segments. The CDR3 region of rearranged TCR beta genes was amplified from genomic DNA by a multiplex PCR assay. Amplified TCR beta libraries were sequenced as 87-base-pair reads on the Illumina HiSeq System. The source study handled its data this way. A later analysis tallied approximately 87 million unique TCR beta chains across the 700 or so repertoires, and about 12 million of those chains were shared by two or more donors. Raw reads were error-corrected and collapsed into unique sequences with a nearest-neighbor algorithm that merged closely related sequences to remove PCR and sequencing errors. To assign V, D and J gene segments, CDR3 sequences were aligned to IMGT reference sequences. Each retained sequence needed at least a six-nucleotide match to both a V gene segment and a J gene segment. A rearrangement counted as productive if the CDR3 had no stop codons and remained in frame with V and J, and every other rearrangement counted as non-productive. CDR3 was defined according to IMGT convention as the region running from the second conserved V-encoded cysteine to the conserved J-encoded phenylalanine. In an earlier analysis of more than 550 of the donors, sequences lacking an unambiguous match to a single V gene segment were excluded. In an earlier analysis of 587 of the donors, V segments were called functional above 56.7% productive rearrangements and were called segregating when the between-donor standard deviation exceeded 5%. A statistical classification framework was built for diagnosing cytomegalovirus status from the catalog of TCR beta chain sequences. In a later analysis, TCR nucleotide sequences were compared against IMGT/GENE-DB human TR gene sequences so that V and J genes could be assigned. The TCRdist pipeline was used in a later analysis to assign CDR3 sequences and most-parsimonious VDJ recombination scenarios. In a later analysis, every TCR beta chain was defined by the combination of its CDR3 amino acid sequence and its V-gene family, and reads without a unique V-gene family were dropped. As a way to deal with suspected cross-contamination and a sequencing artifact, a later analysis dropped approximately 590 nucleotide sequences that were highly shared and had low generation probability. In a later analysis, a clonal expansion index was calculated for each public chain from normalized within-repertoire ranks of inferred template counts. In a later analysis, generation probabilities were computed with a VDJ recombination model fitted to out-of-frame rearrangements, and the resulting probabilities were checked against IGoR. In a later analysis, hypergeometric tests were used to score TCR-TCR, TCR-HLA and TCR-CMV co-occurrence, with a repertoire-size bias correction applied to TCR pairs. In a later analysis, false discovery rates were estimated by permuting HLA or CMV assignments 20 times. In a later analysis, co-occurring TCRs were grouped using DBSCAN, and TCRdist sequence similarity was added for clustering within HLA-allele-positive subsets. Repertoires with fewer than 30,000 or more than 120,000 public chains, plus five repertoires with anomalous nucleotide sharing, were excluded from co-occurrence clustering. Imported from immuneACCESS, the table was reduced by TCRdb to in-frame sequences with V and J called. These copies leave out some clones; in studies compared against another copy, an unresolved V gene accounts for under half, and the cause of the remainder is not known. The V and J calls and clone size come from that table; D and trimming were worked out from the DNA. Within this sample are 250,000 to 350,000 clones, with 75% to 90% of them counted one time only. Around 3.7% of the sample comes from the top ten.

In total, fewer than 750 healthy bone marrow donors made up the cohort. All cohort members were sampled while nominally healthy, although unrecorded immune exposures were likely present. The donor was CMV seropositive and belonged to the group of about 290 seropositive cohort members. A peripheral blood sample was provided by each donor, and peripheral blood mononuclear cells were used for TCR beta sequencing. Genomic DNA extraction from the blood cell samples was performed with the Qiagen DNeasy Blood Extraction Kit. The CDR3 runs 13 amino acids, cysteine and phenylalanine included. Here the CDR3 DNA is all that survives: 39 bases in frame from base 1. V ends up 5 bases short and J 2 bases short, with an unmatched junction base count of 3. For CDR1 and CDR2, the germline V gene lists SGHTS and YDEGEE.

Sequenced material: PBMCs. This clonotype originated in a man aged 40-49 years in good health and CMV-seropositive. The sequence links TRBV5-8 to TRBJ1-2; 7 bases in the junction line up with TRBD1. CDR3 region: CASRKGANYGYTF. The nucleotide sequence is TGTGCCAGCAGAAAGGGGGCCAACTATGGCTACACCTTC.